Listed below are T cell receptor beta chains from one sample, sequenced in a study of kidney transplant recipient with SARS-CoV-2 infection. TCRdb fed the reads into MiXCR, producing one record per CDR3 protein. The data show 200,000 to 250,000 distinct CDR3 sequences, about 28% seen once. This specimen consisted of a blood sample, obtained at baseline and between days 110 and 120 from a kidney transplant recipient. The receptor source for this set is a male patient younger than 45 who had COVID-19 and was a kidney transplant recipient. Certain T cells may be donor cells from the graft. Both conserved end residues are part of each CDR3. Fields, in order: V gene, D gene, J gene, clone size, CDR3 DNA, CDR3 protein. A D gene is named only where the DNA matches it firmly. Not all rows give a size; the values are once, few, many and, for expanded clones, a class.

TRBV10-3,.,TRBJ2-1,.,TGTGCCATCAGTGTGGGGTACAATGAGCAGTTCTTC,CAISVGYNEQFF
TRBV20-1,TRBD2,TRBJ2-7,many,TGCAGTGCTAGAGATTACCGTGGTAGCGGGAGGTCCAGCTCCTACGAGCAGTACTTC,CSARDYRGSGRSSSYEQYF
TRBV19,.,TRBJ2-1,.,TGTGCCAGTAGTAGAAGACAGAACAATGAGCAGTTCTTC,CASSRRQNNEQFF
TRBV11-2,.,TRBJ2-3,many,TGTGCCAGCAGCCCCCGTTTCGCCAGACTAAACACAGATACGCAGTATTTT,CASSPRFARLNTDTQYF
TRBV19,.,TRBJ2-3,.,TGTGCCAGTAGGGCCCCTGGGGGGGGGCCAGATACGCAGTATTTT,CASRAPGGGPDTQYF
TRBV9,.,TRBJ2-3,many,TGTGCCAGCAGCGTGGACACAGGTGGGGCGTATACGCAGTATTTT,CASSVDTGGAYTQYF
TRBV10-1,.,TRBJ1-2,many,TGCGCCAGCAGTTCAATGCTAAGATCGCGAAAGACCTATGGCTACACCTTC,CASSSMLRSRKTYGYTF
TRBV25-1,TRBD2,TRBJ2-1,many,TGTGCCAGCAGTGAACCCCTTGGAGGGAGGGCCCTCCCGGGAAATGAGCAGTTCTTC,CASSEPLGGRALPGNEQFF
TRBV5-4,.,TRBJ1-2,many,TGTGCCAGCCATGAGCGCGTACCAGGAAAGACCTATGGCTACACCTTC,CASHERVPGKTYGYTF
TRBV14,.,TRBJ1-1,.,TGTGCCAGCAGCCAAGATCTGGGGTGGGGCACTGAAGCTTTCTTT,CASSQDLGWGTEAFF
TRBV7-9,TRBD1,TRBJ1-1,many,TGTGCCAGCAGCTCACCCGGGACAGGGGGAGGGTTTTACACTGAAGCTTTCTTT,CASSSPGTGGGFYTEAFF
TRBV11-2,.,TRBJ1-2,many,TGTGCCAGCAGCAACCGTACAACAAGCAGAAAGACCTATGGCTACACCTTC,CASSNRTTSRKTYGYTF
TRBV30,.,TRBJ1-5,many,TGTGCCTGGAGTGCAGGCGGGAGCAACAATCAGCCCCAGCATTTT,CAWSAGGSNNQPQHF
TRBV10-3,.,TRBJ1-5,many,TGTGCCATCAGTTATGAAGGTCGTGGACAGCCCCAGCATTTT,CAISYEGRGQPQHF
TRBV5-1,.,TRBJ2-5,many,TGCGCCAGCAGCTTAGGGGGTGGCCAAGAGACCCAGTACTTC,CASSLGGGQETQYF
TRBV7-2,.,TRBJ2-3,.,TGTGCCAGCAGCTTAGACTACCTTAGCACAGATACGCAGTATTTT,CASSLDYLSTDTQYF
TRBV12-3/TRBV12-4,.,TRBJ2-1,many,TGTGCCAGCAATATCGTAGGGAGCGATGAGCAGTTCTTC,CASNIVGSDEQFF
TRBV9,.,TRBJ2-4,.,TGTGCCAGCAGCGTAGGGTCAGCAAGAGCCAAAAACATTCAGTACTTC,CASSVGSARAKNIQYF
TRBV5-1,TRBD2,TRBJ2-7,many,TGCGCCAGCAGCTTTGGGGGAGGGCCATACGAGCAGTACTTC,CASSFGGGPYEQYF
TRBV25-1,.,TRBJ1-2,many,TGTGCCAGCGGATTCGGACTTAATGGCTACACCTTC,CASGFGLNGYTF
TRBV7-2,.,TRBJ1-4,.,TGCGCCAGCAGCTTATCCGGAAGGGTCGGGAATGAAAAACTGTTTTTT,CASSLSGRVGNEKLFF
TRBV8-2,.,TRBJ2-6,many,TGTGGCACCAGAGCAAGGATAACACAAAGTCGGGCCAACGTCCTGACTTTC,CGTRARITQSRANVLTF
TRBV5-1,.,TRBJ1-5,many,TGCGCCAGCAGCTTGGAGACCGGGAGCAATCAGCCCCAGCATTTT,CASSLETGSNQPQHF
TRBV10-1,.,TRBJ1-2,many,TGCGCCAGCAGTCCCGTTGGAAGATCGCGAAAGACCTATGGCTACACCTTC,CASSPVGRSRKTYGYTF
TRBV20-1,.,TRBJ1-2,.,TGCAGTGCTCACTCGTTGCTGTTTCGAAAGACCTATGGCTACACCTTC,CSAHSLLFRKTYGYTF
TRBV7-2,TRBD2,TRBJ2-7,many,TGTGCCAGCAGCTTATATCCAGGACTAGACTACGAGCAGTACTTC,CASSLYPGLDYEQYF
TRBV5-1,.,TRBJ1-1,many,TGCGCCAGCAGATTATTCGGGACAACGAACACTGAAGCTTTCTTT,CASRLFGTTNTEAFF
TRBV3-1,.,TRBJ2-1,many,TGTGCCAGCGGCCACCGTGAGCAGTTCTTC,CASGHREQFF
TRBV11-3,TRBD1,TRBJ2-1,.,TGTGCCAGCAGCCTCGGACAGGGGAGAAGTAATGTGCAGTTCTTC,CASSLGQGRSNVQFF
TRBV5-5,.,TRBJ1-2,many,TGTGCCAGCCGCGATCATGTCTCGCGAAAGACCTATGGCTACACCTTC,CASRDHVSRKTYGYTF
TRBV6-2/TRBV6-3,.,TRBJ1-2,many,TGTGCCAGCAGTTACGGGCAGGGGACCTATGGCTACACCTTC,CASSYGQGTYGYTF